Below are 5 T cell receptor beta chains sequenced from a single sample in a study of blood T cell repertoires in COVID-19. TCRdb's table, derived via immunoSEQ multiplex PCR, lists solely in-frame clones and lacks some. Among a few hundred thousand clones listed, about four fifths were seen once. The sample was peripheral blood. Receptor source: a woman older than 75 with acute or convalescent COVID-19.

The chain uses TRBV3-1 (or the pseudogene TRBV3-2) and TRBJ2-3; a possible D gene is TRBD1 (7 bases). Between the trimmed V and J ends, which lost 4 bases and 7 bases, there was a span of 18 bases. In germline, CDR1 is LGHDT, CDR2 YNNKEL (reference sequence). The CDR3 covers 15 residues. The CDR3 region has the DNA TGTGCCAGCAGCCTTGGACAGGTCCGCGGGAATACGCAGTATTTT. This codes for CASSLGQVRGNTQYF.

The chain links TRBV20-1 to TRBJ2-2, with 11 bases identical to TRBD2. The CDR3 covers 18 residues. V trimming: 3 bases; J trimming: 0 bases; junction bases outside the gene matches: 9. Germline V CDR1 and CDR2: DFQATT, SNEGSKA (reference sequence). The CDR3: CSASQTSGVHSNTGELFF. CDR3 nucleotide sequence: TGCAGTGCTAGTCAGACTAGCGGGGTACACTCGAACACCGGGGAGCTGTTTTTT.

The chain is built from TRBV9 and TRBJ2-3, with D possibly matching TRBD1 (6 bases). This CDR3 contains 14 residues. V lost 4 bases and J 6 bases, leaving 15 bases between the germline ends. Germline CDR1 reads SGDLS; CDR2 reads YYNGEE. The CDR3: CASSSLGDIDTQYF. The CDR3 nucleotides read TGTGCCAGCAGCTCCTTAGGGGACATCGATACGCAGTATTTT.

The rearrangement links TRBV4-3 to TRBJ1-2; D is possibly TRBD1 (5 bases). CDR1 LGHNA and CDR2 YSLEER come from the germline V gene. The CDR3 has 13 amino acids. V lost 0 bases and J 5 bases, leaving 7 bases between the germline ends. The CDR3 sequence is CASSQEGLYGYTF. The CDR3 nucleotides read TGCGCCAGCAGCCAAGAGGGACTGTATGGCTACACCTTC.

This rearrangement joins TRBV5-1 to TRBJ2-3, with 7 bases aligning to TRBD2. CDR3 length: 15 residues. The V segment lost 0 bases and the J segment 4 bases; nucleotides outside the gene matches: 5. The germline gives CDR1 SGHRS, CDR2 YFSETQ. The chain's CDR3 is CASSLEGGRSDTQYF. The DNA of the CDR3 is TGCGCCAGCAGCTTGGAGGGAGGGAGGTCAGATACGCAGTATTTT.